The rows below give T cell receptor beta chains drawn from one sample of a study of T cells expressing NK-cell markers. TCRdb re-analyzed the 5' RACE reads; it lists each CDR3 protein once, without DNA. The sample has some 600,000 distinct CDR3 sequences. The specimen was blood T cells: a sorted CD56 or NKG2C T cell subset, CD4+ or CD8+ T cells, or bulk PBMC T cells (not recorded which). The receptors come from a man between 18 and 29 years old in good health. Each CDR3 is given with its conserved first and last residue. Fields, in order: CDR3 protein, J gene, V gene.

CDR3aa: CASSLKGTGITNGNTIYF
j_gene: TRBJ1-3
v_gene: TRBV7-8

CDR3aa: CASSPGLAWNEQFF
j_gene: TRBJ2-1
v_gene: TRBV11-2

CDR3aa: CASSQTLYEQYF
j_gene: TRBJ2-7
v_gene: TRBV7-2

CDR3aa: CASSSTSTGELFF
j_gene: TRBJ2-2
v_gene: TRBV12-3/TRBV12-4

CDR3aa: CASSSNQGYGYTF
j_gene: TRBJ1-2
v_gene: TRBV12-3/TRBV12-4

CDR3aa: CASSQVGGSLTDTQYF
j_gene: TRBJ2-3
v_gene: TRBV3-1

CDR3aa: CASHRTGGTYEQYF
j_gene: TRBJ2-7
v_gene: TRBV19

CDR3aa: CATSRDLGGPRSGTTDTQYF
j_gene: TRBJ2-3
v_gene: TRBV15

CDR3aa: CASSSNRFPAYEQYF
j_gene: TRBJ2-7
v_gene: TRBV7-9

CDR3aa: CASSSPALNEQFF
j_gene: TRBJ2-1
v_gene: TRBV5-1

CDR3aa: CASSWGTGLNEQYF
j_gene: TRBJ2-7
v_gene: TRBV5-1

CDR3aa: CASSSRTGGSGELFF
j_gene: TRBJ2-2
v_gene: TRBV9

CDR3aa: CASSTPRTSVEQYF
j_gene: TRBJ2-7
v_gene: TRBV6-2/TRBV6-3

CDR3aa: CASSFQEKFFNEQFF
j_gene: TRBJ2-1
v_gene: TRBV27

CDR3aa: CSVGRGGLSEQYF
j_gene: TRBJ2-7
v_gene: TRBV29-1

CDR3aa: CSAWGNPSNQPQHF
j_gene: TRBJ1-5
v_gene: TRBV20-1

CDR3aa: CAISDRGHVYNEQFF
j_gene: TRBJ2-1
v_gene: TRBV10-3

CDR3aa: CASSPAIGQGATEAFF
j_gene: TRBJ1-1
v_gene: TRBV18

CDR3aa: CASSLTPPAPNTGELFF
j_gene: TRBJ2-2
v_gene: TRBV5-1

CDR3aa: CASNTQGGETQYF
j_gene: TRBJ2-5
v_gene: TRBV5-6

CDR3aa: CASSPDKVWGYTF
j_gene: TRBJ1-2
v_gene: TRBV7-9

CDR3aa: CATSRVWDRFFGANVLTF
j_gene: TRBJ2-6
v_gene: TRBV15

CDR3aa: CASSFGTGTGGDIQYF
j_gene: TRBJ2-4
v_gene: TRBV7-2

CDR3aa: CASSLPLAGSNNEQFF
j_gene: TRBJ2-1
v_gene: TRBV7-2

CDR3aa: CASSYSTSGRVGYNEQFF
j_gene: TRBJ2-1
v_gene: TRBV6-2/TRBV6-3